A single T cell receptor beta chain is shown here with its context. Its recognized antigen is unknown. No much larger clone is present one base from it, and per-base qualities are unavailable. Reading from cysteine to phenylalanine, the CDR3 counts 14 amino acids. Kept here is only the CDR3 DNA, which spans 42 bases and is read in frame from base 1. Per the germline V gene, MDHEN is the CDR1 and SYDVKM is the CDR2. From V the trimming removes 6 bases and from J it removes 3 bases, while the gene matches leave 6 bases of the junction unaccounted for. This sample was taken from a study of OX40 agonist ivuxolimab in advanced cancers. Looking at the study overall: Ivuxolimab was an agonistic, fully human IgG2 monoclonal antibody directed against OX40 (CD134), a costimulatory receptor. Intravenous ivuxolimab was administered to patients every 2 weeks at six dose levels: 0.01, 0.1, 0.3, 1.5, 3 and 10 mg/kg. Of the roughly 51 patients in dose escalation, 19 had hepatocellular carcinoma, some 15 had melanoma, 9 had renal cell carcinoma and 9 had head and neck cancer. In the dose-escalation cohort, roughly 80% of patients were male, and the mean age was approximately 64 years, with a range of about 20 to 90. Prior anti-PD-1, anti-PD-L1 or anti-CTLA-4 therapy was permitted, and approximately 42% of dose-escalation patients had received checkpoint inhibitors. Partial responses occurred in three dose-escalation patients: two with cutaneous melanoma and one with hepatocellular carcinoma. Peripheral TCRbeta sequencing aimed to test whether ivuxolimab altered TCR sequence diversity and caused clonal T-cell expansion. The paper reports the monotherapy dose-escalation portion (N ≈ 52 patients) of the phase I ivuxolimab trial. General study outcomes and caveats: Low levels of normalized T-cell clonal expansion were also seen in some nonresponding patients. In partial responders in the 0.1-3.0 mg/kg groups, normalized peripheral clonal expansion was found to be among the lowest, especially among CD8+ T cells. After ivuxolimab, expanded clones were on average more numerous among CD8+ T cells than among CD4+ T cells. The antigen specificity of the clonally expanded peripheral T cells was not determined. At doses of 0.1 to 3.0 mg/kg, clonal expansion of both CD4+ and CD8+ T cells in blood was seen between baseline and week 6.

For sequencing of the TCRbeta CDR3 region, genomic DNA was extracted from the sorted cells. The immunoSEQ Assay was used to sequence the TCRbeta CDR3 regions. In its TCRdb copy, this immuneACCESS table keeps in-frame sequences only and misses some clones. Where compared with another copy, unresolved V genes explain less than half of these, and the others have no known cause. The sample table records roughly 80,000 clones; roughly 91% of these occur just once. Of the sample, approximately 1.8% is held by the ten largest clones. Patients with a history of autoimmune disease or receiving systemic immunosuppression were excluded from the trial. Peripheral blood for TCR sequencing was drawn from every dose cohort at baseline, at cycle 4 day 1 and at cycle 7 day 1. Samples were obtained from an open-label, multicenter, first-in-human phase I dose-escalation trial of ivuxolimab. The trial enrolled adults with locally advanced or metastatic head and neck squamous cell, hepatocellular, melanoma or renal cell carcinoma. Before TCR sequencing, CD4+ T cells and CD8+ T cells from peripheral blood were sorted into separate populations.

This TCR was recovered from an adult with an advanced solid tumor such as melanoma, head and neck, liver or kidney cancer. The rearrangement combines TRBV28 with TRBJ2-7, and 9 junction bases match TRBD1. The starting material was CD4+ or CD8+ T cells sorted from blood, obtained in a trial of the OX40 agonist ivuxolimab. The nucleotide sequence reads TGTGCCAGCAGGATACAGGGGGCCGACTACGAGCAGTACTTC. Translation gives CASRIQGADYEQYF. The full variable domain, completed from the reference TRBV28 and TRBJ2-7 proteins outside the CDR3, reads DVKVTQSSRYLVKRTGEKVFLECVQDMDHENMFWYRQDPGLGLRLIYFSYDVKMKEKGDIPEGYSVSREKKERFSLILESASTNQTSMYLCASRIQGADYEQYFGPGTRLTVT.